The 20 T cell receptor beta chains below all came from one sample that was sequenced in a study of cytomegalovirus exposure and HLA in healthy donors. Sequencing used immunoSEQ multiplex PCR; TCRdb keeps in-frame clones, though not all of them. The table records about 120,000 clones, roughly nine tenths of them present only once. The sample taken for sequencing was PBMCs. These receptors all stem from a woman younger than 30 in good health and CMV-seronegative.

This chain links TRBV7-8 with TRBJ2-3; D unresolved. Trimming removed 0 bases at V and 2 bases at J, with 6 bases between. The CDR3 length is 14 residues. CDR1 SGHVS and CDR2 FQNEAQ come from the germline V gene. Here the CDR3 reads CASSLASLTDTQYF. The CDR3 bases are TGTGCCAGCAGCTTAGCTTCCCTCACAGATACGCAGTATTTT.

CDR3 residues: CASSTGTPLYEQYF. The CDR3 nucleotides are TGTGCCAGCAGCACCGGGACACCTCTCTACGAGCAGTACTTC. The chain combines TRBV11-3 with TRBJ2-7, with D possibly being TRBD1 (6 bases). The CDR3 contains 14 residues. V dropped 5 bases and J dropped 3 bases, with 14 bases sitting between them. CDR1 is SGHNT, CDR2 YENEEA, per germline.

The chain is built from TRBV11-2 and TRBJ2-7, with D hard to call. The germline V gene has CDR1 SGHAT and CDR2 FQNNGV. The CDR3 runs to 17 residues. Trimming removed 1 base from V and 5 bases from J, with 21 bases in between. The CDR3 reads CASSLVLGPPFYDEQYF. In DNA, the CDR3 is TGTGCCAGCAGCTTAGTGCTTGGCCCGCCTTTTTACGACGAGCAGTACTTC.

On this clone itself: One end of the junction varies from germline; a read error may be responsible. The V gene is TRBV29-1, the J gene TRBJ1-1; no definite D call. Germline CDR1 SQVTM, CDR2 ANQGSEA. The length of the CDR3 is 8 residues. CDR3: CSVVGGSF. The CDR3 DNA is TGCAGCGTTGTGGGAGGGAGCTTT.

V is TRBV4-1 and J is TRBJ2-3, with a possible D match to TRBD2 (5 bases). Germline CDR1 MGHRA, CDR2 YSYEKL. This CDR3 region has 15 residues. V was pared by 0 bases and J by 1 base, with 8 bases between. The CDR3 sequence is CASSQEQRGTDTQYF. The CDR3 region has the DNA TGCGCCAGCAGCCAAGAACAGAGGGGCACAGATACGCAGTATTTT.

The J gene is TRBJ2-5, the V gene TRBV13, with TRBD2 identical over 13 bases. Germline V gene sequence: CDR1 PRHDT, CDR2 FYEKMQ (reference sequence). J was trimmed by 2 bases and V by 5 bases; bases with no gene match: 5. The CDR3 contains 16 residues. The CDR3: CASSLGLAGAQETQYF. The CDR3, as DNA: TGTGCCAGCAGCCTCGGACTAGCGGGAGCGCAAGAGACCCAGTACTTC.

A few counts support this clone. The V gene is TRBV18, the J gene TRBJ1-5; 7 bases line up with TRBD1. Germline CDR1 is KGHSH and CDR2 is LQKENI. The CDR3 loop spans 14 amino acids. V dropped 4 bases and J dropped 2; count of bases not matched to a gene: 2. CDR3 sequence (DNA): TGTGCCAGCTCACGACAGGGTGGCAATCAGCCCCAGCATTTT. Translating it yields CASSRQGGNQPQHF.

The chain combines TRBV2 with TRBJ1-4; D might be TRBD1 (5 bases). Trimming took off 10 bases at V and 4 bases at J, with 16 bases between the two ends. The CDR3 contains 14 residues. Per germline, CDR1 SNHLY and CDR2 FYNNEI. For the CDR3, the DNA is TGTGCCACCAAGCCCCAGGGTTTTAATGAAAAACTGTTTTTT. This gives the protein CATKPQGFNEKLFF.

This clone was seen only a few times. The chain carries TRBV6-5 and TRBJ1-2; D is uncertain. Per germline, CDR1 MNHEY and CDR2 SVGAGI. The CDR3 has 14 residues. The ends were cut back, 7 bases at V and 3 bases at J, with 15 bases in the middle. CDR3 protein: CASTPRPGDYGYTF. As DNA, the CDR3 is TGTGCCAGCACTCCTCGCCCCGGTGACTATGGCTACACCTTC.

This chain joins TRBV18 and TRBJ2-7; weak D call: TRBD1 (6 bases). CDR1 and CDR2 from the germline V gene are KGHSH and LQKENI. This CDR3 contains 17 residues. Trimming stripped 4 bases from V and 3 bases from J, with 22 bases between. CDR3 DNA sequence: TGTGCCAGCTCACTCCAGGGGCCTCACCAAGGAGGCTACGAGCAGTACTTC. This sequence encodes CASSLQGPHQGGYEQYF.

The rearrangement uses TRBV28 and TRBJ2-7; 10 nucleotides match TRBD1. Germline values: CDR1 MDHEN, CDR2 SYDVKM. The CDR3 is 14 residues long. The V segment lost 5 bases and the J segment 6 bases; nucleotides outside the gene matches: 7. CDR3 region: CASSQRTGGGEQYF. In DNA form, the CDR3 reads TGTGCCAGCAGTCAAAGGACAGGGGGAGGCGAGCAGTACTTC.

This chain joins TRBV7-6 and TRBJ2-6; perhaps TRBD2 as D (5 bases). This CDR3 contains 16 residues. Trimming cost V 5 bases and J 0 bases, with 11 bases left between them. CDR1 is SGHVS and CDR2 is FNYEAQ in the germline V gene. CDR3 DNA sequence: TGTGCCAGCAGCGGAGGCTGGGACTCTGGGGCCAACGTCCTGACTTTC. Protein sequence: CASSGGWDSGANVLTF.

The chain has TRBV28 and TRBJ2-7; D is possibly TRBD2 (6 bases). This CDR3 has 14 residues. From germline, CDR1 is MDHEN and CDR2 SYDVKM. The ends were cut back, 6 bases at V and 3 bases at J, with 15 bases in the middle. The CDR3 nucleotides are TGTGCCAGCAGCCCCTGGGGGGTAATCTACGAGCAGTACTTC. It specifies CASSPWGVIYEQYF.

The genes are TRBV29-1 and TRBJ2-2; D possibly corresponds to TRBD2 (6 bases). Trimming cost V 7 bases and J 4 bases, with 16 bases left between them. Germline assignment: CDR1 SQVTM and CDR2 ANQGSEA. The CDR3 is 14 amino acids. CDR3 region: CSAPSGDSTGELFF. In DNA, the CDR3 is TGCAGCGCACCCTCGGGAGACAGCACCGGGGAGCTGTTTTTT.

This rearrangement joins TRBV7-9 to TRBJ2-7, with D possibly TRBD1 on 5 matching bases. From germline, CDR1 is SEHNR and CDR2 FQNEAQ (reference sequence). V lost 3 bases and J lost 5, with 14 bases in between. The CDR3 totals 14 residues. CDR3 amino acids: CASSLSTGRDEQYF. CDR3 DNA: TGTGCCAGCAGCTTGAGCACAGGACGCGACGAGCAGTACTTC.

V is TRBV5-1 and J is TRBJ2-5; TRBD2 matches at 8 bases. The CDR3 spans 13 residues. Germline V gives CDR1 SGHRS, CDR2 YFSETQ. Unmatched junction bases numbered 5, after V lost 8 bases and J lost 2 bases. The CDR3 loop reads CASKLAVQETQYF. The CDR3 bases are TGCGCCAGTAAACTAGCGGTACAAGAGACCCAGTACTTC.

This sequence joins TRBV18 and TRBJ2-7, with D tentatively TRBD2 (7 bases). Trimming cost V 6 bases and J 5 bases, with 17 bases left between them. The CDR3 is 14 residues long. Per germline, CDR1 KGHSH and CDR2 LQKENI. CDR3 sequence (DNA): TGTGCCAGCTCGCTAGGGAGGGGGGAACACGAGCAGTACTTC. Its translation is CASSLGRGEHEQYF.

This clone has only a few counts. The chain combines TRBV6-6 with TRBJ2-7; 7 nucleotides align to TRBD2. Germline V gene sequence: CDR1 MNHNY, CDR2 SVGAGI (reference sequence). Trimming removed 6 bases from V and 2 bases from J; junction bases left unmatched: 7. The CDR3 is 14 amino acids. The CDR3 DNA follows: TGTGCCAGCAGCCCGGGACTAACCCCCTACGAGCAGTACTTC. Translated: CASSPGLTPYEQYF.

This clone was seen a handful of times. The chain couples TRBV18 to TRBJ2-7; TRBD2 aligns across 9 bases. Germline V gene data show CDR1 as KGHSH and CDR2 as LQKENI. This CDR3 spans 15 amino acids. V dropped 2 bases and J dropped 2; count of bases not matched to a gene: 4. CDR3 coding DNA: TGTGCCAGCTCACCATTTCGCGGGAGGGCCTACGAGCAGTACTTC. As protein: CASSPFRGRAYEQYF.

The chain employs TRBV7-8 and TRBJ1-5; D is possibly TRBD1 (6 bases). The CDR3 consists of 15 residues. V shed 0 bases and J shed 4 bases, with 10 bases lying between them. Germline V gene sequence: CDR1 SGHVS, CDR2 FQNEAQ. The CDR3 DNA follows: TGTGCCAGCAGCTTAGCGTGGGGGCGGAATCAGCCCCAGCATTTT. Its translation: CASSLAWGRNQPQHF.